Following are 19 T cell receptor beta chains from one sample sequenced in a study of blood T cell repertoires in COVID-19. Measured with immunoSEQ multiplex PCR; TCRdb has only the in-frame clones, and not every one. This sample carries some 150,000 clones, around 80% of them seen once, and the ten largest clones take around 1.6%. Input material: PBMCs or T cells enriched from blood (not recorded which). The source of these receptors is a woman aged 18-29 years who had been exposed to COVID-19.

The CDR3 bases are TGTGCCAGCAGTGAATTGGGACTAGCTTACAATGAGCAGTTCTTC. Its protein product is CASSELGLAYNEQFF. The rearrangement uses TRBV25-1 and TRBJ2-1; 9 bases match TRBD2. The CDR3 runs 15 residues. Per germline, CDR1 MGHDK and CDR2 SYGVNS. Trimming cost V 1 base and J 4 bases; bases outside gene matches: 2.

V gene TRBV5-5 combines with J gene TRBJ1-1; D is possibly TRBD1 (6 bases). CDR1 and CDR2 from the germline V gene are SGHKS and YYEKEE (reference sequence). V lost 5 bases to trimming and J lost 2 bases, with 13 bases between them. The CDR3 sequence is 14 residues long. CDR3 nucleotides: TGTGCCAGCAGGCCGGGACAAAGCAACACTGAAGCTTTCTTT. This sequence encodes CASRPGQSNTEAFF.

CDR3 loop: CATSRDGLPRANNEQFF. The DNA for the CDR3 is TGTGCCACCAGCAGAGATGGACTTCCTAGGGCCAACAATGAGCAGTTCTTC. J is TRBJ2-1 and V is TRBV15, with a possible D match to TRBD2 (5 bases). From germline, CDR1 is LNHNV and CDR2 YYDKDF (reference sequence). V lost 0 bases and J 5 bases, leaving 17 bases between the germline ends. The CDR3 is 17 residues long.

This chain links TRBV11-3 with TRBJ2-2; no clear D gene. The ends were cut back, 0 bases at V and 5 bases at J, with 7 bases in the middle. The length of the CDR3 is 14 residues. Germline loops: CDR1 SGHNT, CDR2 YENEEA. CDR3 in DNA: TGTGCCAGCAGCTTAGATCTAAATACCGGGGAGCTGTTTTTT. Residues: CASSLDLNTGELFF.

This chain uses TRBV6-2 or TRBV6-3 with TRBJ2-7, with D maybe TRBD2 (5 bases). CDR3 size: 11 residues. Germline CDR1 reads MNHEY; CDR2 reads SVGEGT. The V end was cut by 2 bases, the J end by 6 bases, with 5 bases between. The CDR3 bases are TGTGCCAGCAGTTACGAGGGCGAGCAGTACTTC. Translating gives CASSYEGEQYF.

This sequence joins TRBV10-2 and TRBJ1-1; no firm D call. Looked up from germline, CDR1 is WSHSY and CDR2 is SAAADI. V lost 3 bases and J lost 8, with 10 bases in between. This CDR3 is 12 amino acids long. Here the CDR3 reads CASSDGLREAFF. The CDR3 coding sequence is TGCGCCAGCAGTGACGGACTGCGGGAAGCTTTCTTT.

V is TRBV3-1 (or the pseudogene TRBV3-2) and J is TRBJ2-1; D is undetermined. Germline V gives CDR1 LGHDT, CDR2 YNNKEL (reference sequence). The CDR3 is 12 amino acids. The V gene lost 4 bases and the J gene lost 6 bases, with 7 bases spanning the gap. DNA for the CDR3: TGTGCCAGCAGCCTCCCGTCCAATGAGCAGTTCTTC. It specifies CASSLPSNEQFF.

This clone was seen a few times. The chain is built from TRBV7-2 and TRBJ1-4, with D uncertain. The germline gives CDR1 SGHTA, CDR2 FQGNSA. The CDR3 is 15 residues long. V lost 2 bases and J 3 bases, leaving 10 bases between the germline ends. The CDR3 reads CASSLMGSSNEKLFF. CDR3 DNA: TGTGCCAGCAGCTTAATGGGGAGCTCTAATGAAAAACTGTTTTTT. Full variable domain (missing parts from reference TRBV7-2 and TRBJ1-4): GAGVSQSPSNKVTEKGKDVELRCDPISGHTALYWYRQSLGQGLEFLIYFQGNSAPDKSGLPSDRFSAERTGGSVSTLTIQRTQQEDSAVYLCASSLMGSSNEKLFFGSGTQLSVL.

The rearrangement links TRBV13 to TRBJ1-3, with 8 bases matching TRBD1. Germline lookup yields CDR1 PRHDT and CDR2 FYEKMQ (reference sequence). The junction had 11 bases not matched to a gene; V was cut back by 4 bases and J by 0 bases. The CDR3 spans 18 residues. The DNA of the CDR3 is TGTGCCAGCAGCTCGTTTTCCACAGGGGGAGGCTCTGGAAACACCATATATTTT. It specifies CASSSFSTGGGSGNTIYF.

The V and J genes are TRBV28 and TRBJ2-7, with D uncertain. The CDR3 totals 13 residues. V lost 6 bases, J lost 0 bases, and 9 bases lay in between. Per the germline V gene, CDR1 is MDHEN and CDR2 is SYDVKM. The CDR3 DNA follows: TGTGCCAGCAGAGCCCGTTCCTCCTACGAGCAGTACTTC. It codes for CASRARSSYEQYF.

The genes are TRBV6-2 or TRBV6-3 and TRBJ2-7; 10 bases line up with TRBD1. The CDR3 spans 16 residues. The V gene end was trimmed by 2 bases and the J gene end by 4 bases; junction bases not matched to a gene: 8. CDR1 is MNHEY, CDR2 SVGEGT, per germline. The CDR3 loop is CASSYRQGAEVYEQYF. The CDR3 region has the DNA TGTGCCAGCAGTTACCGACAGGGGGCTGAGGTATACGAGCAGTACTTC.

The chain carries TRBV7-2 and TRBJ1-1; D call uncertain. CDR1 is SGHTA, CDR2 FQGNSA, per germline. The V gene lost 1 base and the J gene lost 14 bases, with 17 bases spanning the gap. The CDR3 length is 13 residues. The CDR3 sequence: CASSLGRAALVFF. CDR3 in DNA: TGTGCCAGCAGCTTAGGGCGGGCGGCCTTAGTCTTCTTT.

The V call is TRBV19, the J call TRBJ1-1; 11 bases map to TRBD1. The CDR3 has 17 residues. J lost 2 bases, V lost 7 bases, and 12 bases had no gene match. The germline gives CDR1 LNHDA, CDR2 SQIVND (reference sequence). CDR3 nucleotides: TGTGCCAGTACTAGGTGGGGACAGGGGGATTACAACACTGAAGCTTTCTTT. Protein sequence: CASTRWGQGDYNTEAFF. Drawing the rest from reference TRBV19 and TRBJ1-1, the complete variable domain is DGGITQSPKYLFRKEGQNVTLSCEQNLNHDAMYWYRQDPGQGLRLIYYSQIVNDFQKGDIAEGYSVSREKKESFPLTVTSAQKNPTAFYLCASTRWGQGDYNTEAFFGQGTRLTVV.

This sequence joins TRBV13 and TRBJ1-2; 10 positions agree with TRBD1. The J segment lost 4 bases and the V segment lost 1 base, leaving 6 bases of the junction unmatched. CDR1 is PRHDT and CDR2 is FYEKMQ in the germline V gene (reference sequence). The CDR3 covers 16 residues. The DNA of the CDR3 is TGTGCCAGCAGCTTAGCCCCGGGACAGGGGACCTATGGCTACACCTTC. Amino acids: CASSLAPGQGTYGYTF.

The chain is built from TRBV25-1 and TRBJ2-3; 9 nucleotides line up with TRBD2. This CDR3 region has 18 residues. The V gene end was trimmed by 2 bases and the J gene end by 0 bases; junction bases not matched to a gene: 9. From germline, CDR1 is MGHDK and CDR2 SYGVNS. The DNA of the CDR3 is TGTGCCAGCAGTGAAGGGGGAATTAGCGGGAGCAGCACAGATACGCAGTATTTT. This encodes CASSEGGISGSSTDTQYF.

The chain carries TRBV19 and TRBJ2-7; perhaps TRBD1 as D (5 bases). Trimming cost V 6 bases and J 5 bases, with 20 bases left between them. Germline V gene data show CDR1 as LNHDA and CDR2 as SQIVND (reference sequence). The CDR3 runs 15 residues. This CDR3 reads CASRQDLYDVHEQYF. CDR3 nucleotides: TGTGCCAGTAGACAGGATCTATATGACGTCCACGAGCAGTACTTC.

This chain uses TRBV2 with TRBJ1-1, with D possibly TRBD1 on 6 matching bases. The V end lost 6 bases, the J end lost 1 base, and 18 bases lay between the germline ends. The germline V gene has CDR1 SNHLY and CDR2 FYNNEI. CDR3 length: 16 residues. The CDR3 spells CASRQGPATSNTEAFF. In nucleotides, the CDR3 is TGTGCCAGCAGGCAGGGGCCGGCTACTTCGAACACTGAAGCTTTCTTT. The full variable domain, rest sourced from reference TRBV2 and TRBJ1-1, is EPEVTQTPSHQVTQMGQEVILRCVPISNHLYFYWYRQILGQKVEFLVSFYNNEISEKSEIFDDQFSVERPDGSNFTLKIRSTKLEDSAMYFCASRQGPATSNTEAFFGQGTRLTVV.

This clone was counted a single time. The J gene is TRBJ2-1, the V gene TRBV11-3; 13 nucleotides match TRBD2. The CDR3 has 16 residues. Germline V gene lookup returns CDR1 SGHNT and CDR2 YENEEA. V trimming: 5 bases; J trimming: 8 bases; junction bases outside the gene matches: 9. CDR3 loop: CASSPRTSGSVDEQFF. As DNA, the CDR3 is TGTGCCAGCAGCCCACGGACTAGCGGGAGTGTCGATGAGCAGTTCTTC.

The chain has TRBV9 and TRBJ2-7, with 15 bases lining up with TRBD2. V lost 7 bases to trimming and J lost 12 bases; unmatched junction nucleotides: 5. This CDR3 has 12 residues. Germline V gene sequence: CDR1 SGDLS, CDR2 YYNGEE. In DNA, the CDR3 is TGTGCCAGCGGACTAGCGGGAGGGGAACGGTACTTC. As protein: CASGLAGGERYF.